This T cell receptor beta chain was recovered during a study of early T cells in non-severe SARS-CoV-2 infection. Study background: From unsorted whole blood, bulk RNA was sequenced, and the chains remained unpaired. Study results and limitations: VDJdb matches were skewed toward anti-spike CD8 T cell responses.

Per germline, CDR1 KGHDR and CDR2 SFDVKD. The V and J ends lost 4 bases and 5 bases respectively, with 20 bases between them. The CDR3 contains 17 residues. Molecules of cDNA were individually given unique molecular identifiers that were attached to them. MiXCR, run by TCRdb on the 5' RACE reads, gives a single entry per CDR3 protein. The sample includes some 62,000 distinct CDR3 sequences, roughly 8.8% of them seen just once. This clonotype was seen repeatedly, ten times or more. Its antigen is as yet unknown. Sequenced sample: whole blood. The sequence was collected from an adult who was a healthcare worker with PCR-confirmed SARS-CoV-2 infection or an uninfected control (not recorded which). The chain joins TRBV24-1 to TRBJ1-5; weak D call: TRBD1 (6 bases). As DNA, the CDR3 is TGTGCCACCAGTGAGCAAGCCAGGGGTAAAAGGGATCAGCCCCAGCATTTT. It codes for CATSEQARGKRDQPQHF.